The entry that follows covers one TCR beta chain sequence. The data derive from a study of neoadjuvant anti-PD-1 for oral cavity cancer. Study details: Patients without progression received a fourth nivolumab dose around day 43, then surgical resection on days 50-56.

Sequencing used immunoSEQ multiplex PCR; TCRdb keeps in-frame clones, though not all of them. The sample comprises 55,000 to 75,000 clones, about 90% of which are singletons, and approximately 2.8% rests with the top ten. With V trimmed by 7 bases and J by 4 bases, 6 bases remained unmatched. CDR3 length: 14 residues. Looked up from germline, CDR1 is SNHLY and CDR2 is FYNNEI. Specified time point: after neoadjuvant nivolumab, at surgical resection. No culture or expansion preceded analysis of these blood cells. This chain uses TRBV2 with TRBJ2-2, with 7 bases lining up with TRBD2. The sequences come from PBMCs, collected after nivolumab (anti-PD-1) treatment. The source of this sequence is a person aged 35-80 years with oral cavity squamous cell carcinoma. The CDR3 reads CASKGDYLTGELFF. The DNA for the CDR3 is TGTGCCAGCAAAGGGGACTACCTCACCGGGGAGCTGTTTTTT.